This T cell receptor beta chain appears in the sequencing data of a study of vaccination effects on CD4 cells after COVID-19. CD4+ T cells specific for antigen were expanded with viral peptide pools by the ViraFEST assay before sequencing. Subsequent to a culture period of under twelve days, CD4+ T cells were isolated. Among the vaccine recipients, none had a prior SARS-CoV-2 infection, and nucleocapsid antibodies were negative. The germline V and J ends were trimmed by 3 bases and 4 bases, with 11 bases remaining between them. The CDR3 has 13 residues. The germline gives CDR1 DFQATT, CDR2 SNEGSKA (reference sequence). Sequencing was performed with immunoSEQ multiplex PCR; in TCRdb, only in-frame clones are kept and a portion is missing. The repertoire holds about 71,000 clones, with roughly three quarters as singletons. Turning to this clone: Its target is unknown.

The receptor's source is a human donor who received a COVID-19 vaccine. The genes are TRBV20-1 and TRBJ2-3, with D possibly matching TRBD2 (5 bases). This material consisted of CD4+ T cells from PBMCs cultured with HCoV-OC43 spike peptides, taken before COVID-19 vaccination. The subset denotes: HCoV-OC43 spike overlapping peptide pool stimulation. This chain's CDR3 is CSASVASPDTQYF. CDR3 DNA: TGCAGTGCTAGTGTGGCTAGCCCAGATACGCAGTATTTT.